One sample yielded the 8 T cell receptor beta chains listed below, sequenced in a study of tumor and adjacent non-tumor tissue in lung cancer. RNA was extracted from bulk tissue without any cell sorting. More than 3 cm separated this lung sample from the edge of the tumor. Three rounds of nested PCR, following a modified ARM-PCR protocol, produced the TCRbeta library. TCRdb itself ran the multiplex PCR reads through MiXCR, one entry per CDR3 protein. In the table there are 85,000 or so distinct CDR3 sequences, roughly 77% of which are singletons. Sequencing input: distant non-tumor lung tissue. The receptors derive from a woman in her fifties or sixties with non-small cell lung cancer.

The rearrangement links TRBV19 to TRBJ1-4; D possibly corresponds to TRBD1 (5 bases). CDR1 is LNHDA, CDR2 SQIVND, per germline (reference sequence). V lost 5 bases, J lost 8 bases, and 18 bases lay in between. The CDR3 totals 15 residues. CDR3 bases: TGTGCCAGTAGTCCTCCGGCTGGGGGGAGAGAAAAACTGTTTTTT. Translating it yields CASSPPAGGREKLFF.

A remark on this clonotype: It may be a read error: a sequence one base away is much more abundant. Lacking the conserved final phenylalanine or tryptophan, this CDR3 likely reflects a read error. This rearrangement joins TRBV7-8 to TRBJ1-1; 8 bases are a match to TRBD1. V shed 7 bases, J shed 5 bases, and the junction held 9 bases outside the gene matches. This CDR3 is built from 14 residues. Germline V CDR1 and CDR2: SGHVS, FQNEAQ. The CDR3 region is CASNLGRGLTEAFL. DNA of the CDR3: TGTGCCAGCAACTTGGGCAGGGGGCTGACTGAAGCTTTCCTT.

Concerning this clonotype itself: One base away lies a much larger clone, so this may be a sequencing read error. The rearrangement uses TRBV28 and TRBJ2-7; 7 positions agree with TRBD1. From germline, CDR1 is MDHEN and CDR2 SYDVKM. The CDR3 extends over 17 amino acids. CDR3 protein: CASSEDEWGQSSYKQYF. The CDR3 DNA reads as TGTGCCAGCAGCGAAGACGAGTGGGGACAGTCCTCCTACAAGCAGTACTTC.

Notes on this clonotype: Germline is not matched at one junction end, which may reflect a read error. This chain connects TRBV29-1 to TRBJ2-7; D might be TRBD1 or TRBD2, each matching 5 bases. Per the germline V gene, CDR1 is SQVTM and CDR2 is ANQGSEA. This CDR3 is 14 amino acids long. The DNA for the CDR3 is TGCAGCGTGGTCCGGGACGTAAACTCCTACAAGCAGTACTTC. Translated, it gives CSVVRDVNSYKQYF.

The chain combines TRBV11-2 with TRBJ2-3; TRBD2 might be the D (6 bases). Germline lookup yields CDR1 SGHAT and CDR2 FQNNGV. The CDR3 is 16 amino acids. The CDR3 region is CISSLGVLTSSDTQYF. DNA for the CDR3: TGTATCAGCAGCTTAGGGGTCCTAACTAGCTCAGATACGCAGTATTTT.

This clonotype was seen repeatedly, ten times or more. This chain links TRBV19 with TRBJ2-1, with 11 positions matching TRBD2. This CDR3 is built from 15 residues. The J segment lost 4 bases and the V segment lost 7 bases, leaving 6 bases of the junction unmatched. The germline V gene has CDR1 LNHDA and CDR2 SQIVND (reference sequence). This CDR3 reads CASNRRTSGYNEQFF. CDR3 nucleotide sequence: TGTGCCAGTAACAGACGGACTAGCGGGTACAATGAGCAGTTCTTC.

As regards this clonotype: The junction departs from germline at one end; a sequencing error may be responsible. The CDR3 bases are TGTGCCAACAGTGATAGCTTTGCCACCCACAATGAGCTGTTCTTC. Translated, it gives CANSDSFATHNELFF. The chain uses TRBV6-1 and TRBJ2-1; D gene uncertain. CDR3 length: 15 residues. CDR1 MNHNS and CDR2 SASEGT come from the germline V gene.

Note on this clonotype: The CDR3 end shows no conserved phenylalanine or tryptophan, and so a read error is likely. This rearrangement joins TRBV6-1 to TRBJ2-3; tentatively, D is TRBD2 (6 bases). The V gene's germline CDR1 is MNHNS and CDR2 SASEGT. Trimming took off 6 bases at V and 6 bases at J, with 13 bases between the two ends. This CDR3 is built from 13 residues. CDR3 in DNA: TGTGCCAGCAGCAGGGACTTCACTGATACGCAGTATTCT. Its translation is CASSRDFTDTQYS.